This TCR beta chain emerged from a study of blood T cell repertoires in COVID-19 (TCRdb year 2020). Regarding the study in general: The collaborator samples originated in the United States, Italy and Spain and spanned the acute and convalescent phases of COVID-19. The samples were drawn from two sources: the first 160 participants of the ongoing ImmuneRACE study, and 1,200 or so subjects contributed by 6 global collaborators. The sample metadata nearly always contained a de-identified subject ID, COVID-19 status, age in years and sex. Where available, HLA class I and class II types were obtained from metadata supplied by the sample provider rather than from assay-based typing. Deeply sampled blood TCRbeta repertoires from subjects exposed to, actively infected with, or recovered from COVID-19 were included in the dataset. The material from the prospective study consisted of cDNA or gDNA derived from T cells, B-cell-depleted T cells, or PBMCs. The repertoires were released in a freely available public database meant as a resource for research on the immune response to SARS-CoV-2. The study at large found these results: The quantity of clinical and demographic metadata differed by source and by participant and was supplied without curation.

Whole blood was collected in K2EDTA tubes by collaborating institutions according to the institutions' own protocols. For TCRbeta analysis, collaborators shipped samples in one of three forms: frozen whole blood, isolated PBMCs, or DNA extracted from either of those sample types. The immunoSEQ Assay, a bias-controlled multiplex PCR, was used to amplify TCRbeta CDR3 regions from genomic DNA. The authors' pipeline ran thus. Nucleated cell counts per sample were estimated from amplification of reference gene primers within the assay. Sequence reads were collapsed and filtered to measure the absolute abundance of every unique TCRbeta CDR3 rearrangement. For each sample, productive Simpson clonality was calculated by taking the square root of Simpson's diversity index across productive rearrangements. Here the immuneACCESS table is served through TCRdb, limited to in-frame sequences with V and J called. Missing clones are a known gap in these copies; in checked studies unresolved V genes cover under half, and the rest lacks a known reason. V and J calls and clone size are as listed in that table; D and trimming were resolved from the DNA. The sample table shows under 300,000 clones, and around 86% are seen once. The ten largest clones represent over 2.5% of the sample.

On this clone: The antigen it recognizes is unknown. It has no much larger one-base neighbor in the sample; base qualities were not kept.

Including cysteine and phenylalanine, the CDR3 has 15 amino acids. This entry keeps only the CDR3 DNA: 45 bases, framed from base 1. The germline V gene (reference sequence) gives CDR1 as MNHEY and CDR2 as SMNVEV. Trimming accounts for 6 bases at V and 5 bases at J, while the number of junction bases matched to no gene is 2. This clonotype was sampled from a woman aged 60 to 75 with active or convalescent COVID-19. Sequencing was performed on peripheral blood. Rearrangement joined TRBV27 to TRBJ2-2; a stretch of 14 junction bases matches TRBD2. The DNA reads TGTGCCAGCAGGACTAGCGGGGGGGCGACCGGGGAGCTGTTTTTT. This sequence encodes CASRTSGGATGELFF.